The 6 T cell receptor beta chains below come from one sample, sequenced in a study of chemoradiotherapy in HPV16-positive cancers (dated 2022 in TCRdb). The library was generated by the immunoSEQ multiplex PCR assay. TCRdb took this table from immuneACCESS and kept in-frame rearrangements with V and J called. Such tables lack part of the clones; where checked against another copy, unresolved V genes explain under half of the gap, and the rest is unexplained. The sample table lists tens of thousands of clones, around nine tenths of them with a count of one. Clones ranked in the top ten supply over 5.5% of the sample. Sequenced here: blood, sampled from a patient who underwent chemoradiotherapy. The origin of the receptors is a human donor with HPV-associated anogenital cancer.

The chain links TRBV7-8 to TRBJ2-7, with D possibly being TRBD1 or TRBD2 (5 bases each). The CDR3 has 20 residues. The germline V gene encodes CDR1 SGHVS and CDR2 FQNEAQ. V was trimmed by 10 bases and J by 3 bases, leaving 37 bases between them. The CDR3 is CATKGLSADPPDMDFYEQYF. The CDR3 region has the DNA TGTGCCACGAAAGGACTTTCGGCGGACCCTCCGGACATGGACTTCTACGAGCAGTACTTC.

J is TRBJ1-3 and V is TRBV6-1, with D possibly matching TRBD1 (6 bases). The germline CDR1 and CDR2 sequences are MNHNS and SASEGT. The V end lost 4 bases, the J end lost 0 bases, and 10 bases lay between the germline ends. CDR3 size: 15 residues. The DNA of the CDR3 is TGTGCCAGCAGTGCTGACAGGAGCTCTGGAAACACCATATATTTT. Its protein product is CASSADRSSGNTIYF.

The chain carries TRBV5-5 and TRBJ2-2; a possible D gene is TRBD1 (5 bases). V dropped 1 base and J dropped 7 bases, with 26 bases sitting between them. CDR1 is SGHKS and CDR2 is YYEKEE in the germline V gene (reference sequence). This CDR3 has 19 amino acids. The CDR3: CASSLIAILRQTGVGELFF. CDR3 bases: TGTGCCAGCAGCTTGATAGCAATTCTCAGACAGACTGGAGTCGGGGAGCTGTTTTTT.

The chain recombines TRBV27 with TRBJ1-1; 7 bases agree with TRBD1. This CDR3 is built from 14 residues. Germline CDR1 is MNHEY and CDR2 is SMNVEV (reference sequence). V was clipped by 4 bases and J by 6 bases; unmatched bases: 8. The DNA of the CDR3 is TGTGCCAGCAGTTCCCCGGGACAGTCCGCTGAAGCTTTCTTT. Protein sequence: CASSSPGQSAEAFF.

The chain has TRBV30 and TRBJ1-4; 7 bases are shared with TRBD1. From germline, CDR1 is GTSNPN and CDR2 SVGIG (reference sequence). V shed 3 bases, J shed 10 bases, and the junction held 23 bases outside the gene matches. This CDR3 has 18 residues. CDR3 coding DNA: TGTGCCTGGAGGAGTCAGCAGGGGGGCGGACCAAGTGGGGGAAAACTGTTTTTT. Its protein product is CAWRSQQGGGPSGGKLFF.

The gene calls are TRBV6-5 and TRBJ1-5; no definite D call. Trimming removed 5 bases at V and 5 bases at J, with 10 bases between. Germline V lookup: CDR1 MNHEY, CDR2 SVGAGI. CDR3 length: 13 residues. The CDR3 sequence is CASSKESYQPQHF. The CDR3 DNA follows: TGTGCCAGCAGTAAAGAGAGCTATCAGCCCCAGCATTTT.